The table lists the clone carrying this T cell receptor (beta chain) with many counts. Each CDR3 protein gets one entry after TCRdb re-called the 5' RACE reads with MiXCR. The sample contains approximately 500,000 distinct CDR3 sequences, roughly 25% of which appear only once. The sample belongs to a study of T-cell memory formation after mild COVID-19. At the level of the study: For the most part, TCR clusters were specific to one donor.

The clonotype comes from an adult woman who had mild COVID-19 (a few samples of this study predate the infection). Cell type and time point are not known. Input material: PBMCs or a T cell subset sorted from them (not recorded which).

The CDR3 protein is CASSLDRNYGYTF. DNA for the CDR3: TGCGCCAGCAGCTTGGATCGTAACTATGGCTACACCTTC. This chain joins TRBV5-1 and TRBJ1-2; the D is unclear. Trimming left V 0 bases short and J 1 base short, with 4 bases between. The CDR3 runs 13 residues. The germline CDR1 and CDR2 sequences are SGHRS and YFSETQ.